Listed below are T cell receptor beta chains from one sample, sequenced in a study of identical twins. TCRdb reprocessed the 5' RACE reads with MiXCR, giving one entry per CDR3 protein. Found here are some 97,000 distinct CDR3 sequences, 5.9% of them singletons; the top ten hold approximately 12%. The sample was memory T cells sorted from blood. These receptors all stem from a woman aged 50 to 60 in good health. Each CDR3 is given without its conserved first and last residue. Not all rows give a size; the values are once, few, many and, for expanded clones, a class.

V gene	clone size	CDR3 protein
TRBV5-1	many	ASSSDGTSGDEQF
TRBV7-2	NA	ASSSPDRRAGNEQF
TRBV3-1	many	ASSQEGLPYGYT
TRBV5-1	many	ASSLAGQGLYTGELF
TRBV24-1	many	ATSDTYRGEAF
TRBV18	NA	ASSPGQGVSDGYT
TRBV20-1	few	SAPGKSEQF
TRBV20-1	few	SARDGDRAYNEQF
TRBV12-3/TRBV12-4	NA	ASSTDTGGAGGGAHVLT
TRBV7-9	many	ASSIRDRRLNEKLF
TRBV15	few	ATSTRGSGRVKNIQY
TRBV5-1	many	ASSLAIRTLAGVETQY
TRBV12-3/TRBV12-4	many	ASSLTAQKLF
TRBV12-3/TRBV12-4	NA	ASSLAGRQVETQY
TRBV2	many	ASRETEANYGYT
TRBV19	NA	ASSFRRATDTQY
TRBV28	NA	ASSMAGSPDTQY
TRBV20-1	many	SAHSDRAGEAF
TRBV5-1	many	ASSLGGSRGGSGYT
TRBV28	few	ASSLPSGANVLT
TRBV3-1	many	ASSHGRQNQPQH
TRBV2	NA	ASSDSSGRPEQF
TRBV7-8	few	ASSLGVVEKLF
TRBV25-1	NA	ASSDYIAGVDEQF
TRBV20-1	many	SARDLIGGETQY
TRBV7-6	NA	ASSSQRATGELF
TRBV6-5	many	ASSYSMWTTVDRGYT
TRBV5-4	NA	ASSLARDRNTGELF
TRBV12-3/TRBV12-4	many	ASTLQGGNQPQH
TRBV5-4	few	ASSLLGGTEAF
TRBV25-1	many	ASNPDRGETQY
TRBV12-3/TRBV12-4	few	ASRTSGISNTGELF
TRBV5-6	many	ASSLSRLQANEQF
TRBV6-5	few	ASTGQGASEAF
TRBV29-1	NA	SVQGTGAAGELF
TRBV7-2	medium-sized	ASSPGLAVTDTQY
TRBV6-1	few	ASSPGHSGNTIY
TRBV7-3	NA	ASSQNSGTGANVLT
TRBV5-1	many	ASSLDRSNYGYT
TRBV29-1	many	SVSQTGPGGQPQH
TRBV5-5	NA	ASSPTASGDRRETQY
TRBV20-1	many	SATRQGDRYEQY
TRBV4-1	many	ASSQPTTGQGSYEQY
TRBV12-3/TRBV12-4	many	ASSPRQGAAEAF
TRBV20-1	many	SAKTGAGGYT
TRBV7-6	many	ASRSTGQSGNTIY